This note documents a single T cell receptor beta chain sequence. The source of the sample is a study of control samples from healthy donors and cancer patients. V shed 0 bases and J shed 8 bases, with 8 bases lying between them. The CDR3 consists of 13 residues. Germline lookup yields CDR1 SGHRS and CDR2 YFSETQ. Here immunoSEQ multiplex PCR was the method, and the copy in TCRdb shows in-frame clones only, minus some. The sample contains 150,000 to 160,000 clones, 90% to 95% of which appear only once. The sequence was collected from a man aged 35 to 55 in good health. The chain couples TRBV5-1 to TRBJ1-4; D is uncertain. The sequencing sample was made of blood. The CDR3 reads CASSLGGDEKLFF. The CDR3, as DNA: TGCGCCAGCAGCTTGGGGGGAGACGAAAAACTGTTTTTT. The full variable domain, its missing parts supplied by reference TRBV5-1 and TRBJ1-4, is KAGVTQTPRYLIKTRGQQVTLSCSPISGHRSVSWYQQTPGQGLQFLFEYFSETQRNKGNFPGRFSGRQFSNSRSEMNVSTLELGDSALYLCASSLGGDEKLFFGSGTQLSVL.